This TCR beta chain was observed in a study of OX40 agonist ivuxolimab in advanced cancers. As for the study in general: Patients in the trial were receiving intravenous ivuxolimab every 2 weeks, at doses of 0.01 to 10 mg/kg. Recorded diagnoses for dose-escalation patients were hepatocellular carcinoma, melanoma, renal cell or head and neck cancer. Whole-study findings and limits: Within 6 weeks, CD4+ and CD8+ blood T cells expanded clonally at 0.1 to 3.0 mg/kg.

Trimming shortened V by 4 bases and J by 7 bases, and 14 bases separated the two germline ends. The CDR3 is made up of 14 amino acids. Germline V lookup: CDR1 SGHDN, CDR2 FVKESK. Note on this clone: Its antigen is unidentified.

Sequencing was performed with immunoSEQ multiplex PCR; in TCRdb, only in-frame clones are kept and a portion is missing. The sample consists of tens of thousands of clones, about nine tenths of them appearing once. With autoimmune disease history or systemic immunosuppression, patients were excluded. This sample comprised CD4+ or CD8+ T cells sorted from blood, obtained in a trial of the OX40 agonist ivuxolimab. The TCR was taken from an adult with an advanced solid tumor such as melanoma, head and neck, liver or kidney cancer. The V call is TRBV14, the J call TRBJ2-1; D could derive from TRBD1 or TRBD2 (7 bases each). The CDR3 region has the DNA TGTGCCAGCAGCCGACGTCAGGGGGGGAATGAGCAGTTCTTC. Amino acids: CASSRRQGGNEQFF.